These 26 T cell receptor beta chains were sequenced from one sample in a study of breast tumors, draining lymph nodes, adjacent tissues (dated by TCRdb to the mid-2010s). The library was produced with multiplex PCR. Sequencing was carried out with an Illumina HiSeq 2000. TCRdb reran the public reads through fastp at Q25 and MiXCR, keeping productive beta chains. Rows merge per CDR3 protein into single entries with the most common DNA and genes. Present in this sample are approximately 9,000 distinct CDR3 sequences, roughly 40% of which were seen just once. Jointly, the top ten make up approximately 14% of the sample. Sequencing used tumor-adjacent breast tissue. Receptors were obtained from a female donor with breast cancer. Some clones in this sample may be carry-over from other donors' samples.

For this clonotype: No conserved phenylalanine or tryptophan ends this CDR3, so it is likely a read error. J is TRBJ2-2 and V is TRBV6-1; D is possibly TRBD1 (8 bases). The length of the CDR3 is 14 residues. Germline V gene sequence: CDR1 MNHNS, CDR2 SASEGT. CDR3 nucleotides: TGTGCCAGCACTATACAGGGGGAAGGCGGGGGGCTGTTTTTG. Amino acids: CASTIQGEGGGLFL.

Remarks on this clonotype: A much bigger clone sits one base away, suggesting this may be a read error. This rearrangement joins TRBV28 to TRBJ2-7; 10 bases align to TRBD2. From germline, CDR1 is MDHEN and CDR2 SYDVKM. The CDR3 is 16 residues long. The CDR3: CASSLAGTSEAYERYF. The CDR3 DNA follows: TGTGCCAGCAGTTTGGCCGGGACTAGCGAAGCCTACGAGCGGTACTTC.

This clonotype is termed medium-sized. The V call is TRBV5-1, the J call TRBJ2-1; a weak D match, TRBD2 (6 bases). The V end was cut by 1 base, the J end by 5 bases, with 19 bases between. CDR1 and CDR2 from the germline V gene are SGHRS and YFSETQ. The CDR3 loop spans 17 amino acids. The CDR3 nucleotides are TGCGCCAGCAGCTTGAACGGGAGTCCGCAATTAGACAATGAGCAGTTCTTC. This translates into CASSLNGSPQLDNEQFF.

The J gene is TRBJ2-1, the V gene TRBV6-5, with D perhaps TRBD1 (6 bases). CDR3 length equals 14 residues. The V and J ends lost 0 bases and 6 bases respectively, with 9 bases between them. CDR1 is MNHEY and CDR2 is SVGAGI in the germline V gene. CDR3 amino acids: CASSYSARGNEQFF. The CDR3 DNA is TGTGCCAGCAGTTACTCGGCCAGGGGCAATGAGCAGTTCTTC.

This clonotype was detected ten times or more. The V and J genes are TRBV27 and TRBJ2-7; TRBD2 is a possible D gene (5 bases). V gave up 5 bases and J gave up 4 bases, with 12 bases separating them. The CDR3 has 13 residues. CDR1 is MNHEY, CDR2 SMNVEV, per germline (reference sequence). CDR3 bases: TGTGCCAGCAGTGTCGGACTCAATTACGAGCAGTACTTC. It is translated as CASSVGLNYEQYF.

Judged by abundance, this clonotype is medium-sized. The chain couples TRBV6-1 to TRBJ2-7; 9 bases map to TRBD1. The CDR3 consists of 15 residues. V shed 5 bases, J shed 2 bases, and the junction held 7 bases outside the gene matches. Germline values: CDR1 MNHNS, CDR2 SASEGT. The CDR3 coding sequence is TGTGCCAGCAGTAACCATGACAGGGGGGCCTACGAGCAGTACTTC. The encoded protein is CASSNHDRGAYEQYF.

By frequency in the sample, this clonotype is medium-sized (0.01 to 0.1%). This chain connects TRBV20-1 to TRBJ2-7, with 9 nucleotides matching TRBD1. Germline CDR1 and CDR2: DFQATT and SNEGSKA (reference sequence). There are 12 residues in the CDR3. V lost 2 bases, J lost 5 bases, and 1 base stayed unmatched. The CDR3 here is CSARRDRDEQYF. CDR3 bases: TGCAGTGCTAGACGGGACAGGGACGAGCAGTACTTC.

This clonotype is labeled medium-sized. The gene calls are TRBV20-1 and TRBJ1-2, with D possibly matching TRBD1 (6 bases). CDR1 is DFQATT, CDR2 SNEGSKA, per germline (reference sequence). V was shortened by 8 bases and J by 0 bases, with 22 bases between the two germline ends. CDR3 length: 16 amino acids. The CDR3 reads CSPSDGTLRANYGYTF. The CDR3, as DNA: TGCAGTCCCTCAGACGGGACACTAAGGGCTAACTATGGCTACACCTTC.

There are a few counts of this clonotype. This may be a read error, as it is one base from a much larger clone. The CDR3 protein is CASRRSGTGSTGELFF. The CDR3 DNA reads TGTGCCAGCAGACGATCCGGGACAGGGAGCACCGGGGAGCTGTTTTTT. The rearrangement uses TRBV7-9 and TRBJ2-2, with 9 bases aligning to TRBD1. V lost 6 bases to trimming and J lost 4 bases; unmatched junction nucleotides: 9. The CDR3 consists of 16 residues. In germline, CDR1 is SEHNR, CDR2 FQNEAQ (reference sequence).

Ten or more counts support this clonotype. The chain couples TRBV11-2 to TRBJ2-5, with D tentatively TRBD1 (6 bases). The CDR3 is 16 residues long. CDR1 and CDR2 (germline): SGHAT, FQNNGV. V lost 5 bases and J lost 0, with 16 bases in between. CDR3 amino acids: CASSPRSGTHQETQYF. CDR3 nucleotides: TGTGCCAGCAGCCCTAGGTCAGGGACACACCAAGAGACCCAGTACTTC.

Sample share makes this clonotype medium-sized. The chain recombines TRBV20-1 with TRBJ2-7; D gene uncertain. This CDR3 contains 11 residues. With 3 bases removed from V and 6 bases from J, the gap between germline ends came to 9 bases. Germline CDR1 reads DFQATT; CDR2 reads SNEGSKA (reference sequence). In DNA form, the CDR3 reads TGCAGTGCTAGCGCCAGCCGCGAGCAGTACTTC. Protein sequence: CSASASREQYF.

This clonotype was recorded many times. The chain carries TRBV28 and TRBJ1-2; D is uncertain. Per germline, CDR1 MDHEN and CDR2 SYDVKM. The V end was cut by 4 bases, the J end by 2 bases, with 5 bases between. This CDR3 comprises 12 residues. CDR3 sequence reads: CASSSENYGYTF. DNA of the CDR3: TGTGCCAGCAGTTCGGAGAACTATGGCTACACCTTC.

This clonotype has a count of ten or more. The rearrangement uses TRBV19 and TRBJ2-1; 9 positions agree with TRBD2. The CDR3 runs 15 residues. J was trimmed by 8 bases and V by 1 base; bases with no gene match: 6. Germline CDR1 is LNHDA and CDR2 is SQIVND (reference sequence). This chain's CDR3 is CASSIGGAGGYEQFF. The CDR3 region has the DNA TGTGCCAGTAGTATAGGGGGAGCGGGAGGCTATGAGCAGTTCTTC. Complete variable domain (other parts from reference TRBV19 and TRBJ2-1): DGGITQSPKYLFRKEGQNVTLSCEQNLNHDAMYWYRQDPGQGLRLIYYSQIVNDFQKGDIAEGYSVSREKKESFPLTVTSAQKNPTAFYLCASSIGGAGGYEQFFGPGTRLTVL.

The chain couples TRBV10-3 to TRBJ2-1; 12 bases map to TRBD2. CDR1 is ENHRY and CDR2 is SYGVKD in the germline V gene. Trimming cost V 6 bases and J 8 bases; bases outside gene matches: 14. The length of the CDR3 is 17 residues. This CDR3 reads CAISTLGLAGTGYEQFF. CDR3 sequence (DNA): TGTGCCATCAGCACCCTTGGACTAGCGGGAACAGGGTATGAGCAGTTCTTC.

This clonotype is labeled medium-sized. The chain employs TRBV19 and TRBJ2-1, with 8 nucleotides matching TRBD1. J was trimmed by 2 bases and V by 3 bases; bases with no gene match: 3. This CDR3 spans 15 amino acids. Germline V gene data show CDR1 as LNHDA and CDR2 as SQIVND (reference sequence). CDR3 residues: CASSMSRGPYNEQFF. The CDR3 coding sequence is TGTGCCAGTAGTATGAGCAGGGGGCCCTACAATGAGCAGTTCTTC.

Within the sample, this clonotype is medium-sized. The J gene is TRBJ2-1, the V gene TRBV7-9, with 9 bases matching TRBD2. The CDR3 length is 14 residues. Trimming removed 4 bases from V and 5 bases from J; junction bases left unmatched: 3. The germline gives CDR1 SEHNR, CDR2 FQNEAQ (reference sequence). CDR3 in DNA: TGTGCCAGCAGCTATTCTAGCGGGAACAATGAGCAGTTCTTC. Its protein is CASSYSSGNNEQFF.

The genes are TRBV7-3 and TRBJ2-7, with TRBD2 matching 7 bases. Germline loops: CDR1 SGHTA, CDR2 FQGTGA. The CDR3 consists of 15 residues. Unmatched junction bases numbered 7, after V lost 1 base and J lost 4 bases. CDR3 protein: CASSLNGGSTYEQYF. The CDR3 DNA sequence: TGTGCCAGCAGCTTAAACGGCGGGAGTACGTACGAGCAGTACTTC.

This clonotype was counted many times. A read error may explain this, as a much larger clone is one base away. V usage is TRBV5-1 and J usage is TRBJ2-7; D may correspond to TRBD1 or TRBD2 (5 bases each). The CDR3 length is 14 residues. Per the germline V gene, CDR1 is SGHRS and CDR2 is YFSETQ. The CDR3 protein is CASSLAGTAYGQYF. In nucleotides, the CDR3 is TGCGCCAGCAGCTTGGCCGGGACCGCCTACGGGCAGTACTTC.

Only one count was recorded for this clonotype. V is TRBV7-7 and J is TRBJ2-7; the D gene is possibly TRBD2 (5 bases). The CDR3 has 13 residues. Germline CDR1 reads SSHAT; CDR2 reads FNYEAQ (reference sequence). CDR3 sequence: CASASGSGYEQYF. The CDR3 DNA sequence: TGTGCTAGCGCGTCGGGAAGCGGCTACGAGCAGTACTTC.

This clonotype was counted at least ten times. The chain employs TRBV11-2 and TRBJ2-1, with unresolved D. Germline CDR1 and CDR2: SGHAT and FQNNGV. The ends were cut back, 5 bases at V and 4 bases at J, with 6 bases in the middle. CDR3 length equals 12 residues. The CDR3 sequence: CASSPDYNEQFF. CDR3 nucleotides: TGTGCCAGCAGCCCAGATTACAATGAGCAGTTCTTC.

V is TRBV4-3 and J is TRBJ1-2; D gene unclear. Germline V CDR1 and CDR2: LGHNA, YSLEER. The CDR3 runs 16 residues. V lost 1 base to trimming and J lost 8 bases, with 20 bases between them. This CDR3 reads CASSQAVLEEGGGYTF. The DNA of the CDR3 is TGCGCCAGCAGCCAAGCCGTGTTGGAGGAAGGTGGCGGCTACACCTTC.

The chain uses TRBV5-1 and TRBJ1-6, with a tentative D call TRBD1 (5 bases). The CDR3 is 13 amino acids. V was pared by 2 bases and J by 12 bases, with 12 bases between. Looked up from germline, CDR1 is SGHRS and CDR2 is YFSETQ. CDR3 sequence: CASSFSPTEPLHF. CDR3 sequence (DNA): TGCGCCAGCAGCTTTTCCCCGACAGAACCCCTCCACTTT.

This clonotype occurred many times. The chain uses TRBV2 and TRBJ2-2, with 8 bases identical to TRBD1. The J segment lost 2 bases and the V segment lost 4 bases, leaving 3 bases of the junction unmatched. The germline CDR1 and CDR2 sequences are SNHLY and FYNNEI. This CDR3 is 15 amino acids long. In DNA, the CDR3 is TGTGCCAGCAGTGGGACAGGGCGAAACACCGGGGAGCTGTTTTTT. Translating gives CASSGTGRNTGELFF.

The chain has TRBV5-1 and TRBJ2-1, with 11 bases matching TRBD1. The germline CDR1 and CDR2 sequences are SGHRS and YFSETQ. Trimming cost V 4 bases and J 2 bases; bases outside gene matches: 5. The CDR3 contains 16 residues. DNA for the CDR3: TGCGCCAGCAGCGGGGGGACAGGGGGTCCCTACAATGAGCAGTTCTTC. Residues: CASSGGTGGPYNEQFF.

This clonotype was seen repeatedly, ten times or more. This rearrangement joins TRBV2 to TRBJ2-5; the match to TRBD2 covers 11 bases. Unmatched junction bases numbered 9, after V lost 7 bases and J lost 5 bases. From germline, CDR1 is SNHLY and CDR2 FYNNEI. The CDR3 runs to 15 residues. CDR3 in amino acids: CASTDLAGGGETQYF. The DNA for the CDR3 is TGTGCCAGCACCGACCTAGCGGGAGGTGGGGAGACCCAGTACTTC.

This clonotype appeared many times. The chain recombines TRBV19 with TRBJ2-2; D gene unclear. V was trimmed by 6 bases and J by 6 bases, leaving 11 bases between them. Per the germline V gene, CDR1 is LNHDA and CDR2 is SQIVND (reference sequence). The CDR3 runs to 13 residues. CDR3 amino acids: CASRVSVAGELFF. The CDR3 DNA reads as TGTGCCAGTAGGGTGTCGGTCGCCGGGGAGCTGTTTTTT.